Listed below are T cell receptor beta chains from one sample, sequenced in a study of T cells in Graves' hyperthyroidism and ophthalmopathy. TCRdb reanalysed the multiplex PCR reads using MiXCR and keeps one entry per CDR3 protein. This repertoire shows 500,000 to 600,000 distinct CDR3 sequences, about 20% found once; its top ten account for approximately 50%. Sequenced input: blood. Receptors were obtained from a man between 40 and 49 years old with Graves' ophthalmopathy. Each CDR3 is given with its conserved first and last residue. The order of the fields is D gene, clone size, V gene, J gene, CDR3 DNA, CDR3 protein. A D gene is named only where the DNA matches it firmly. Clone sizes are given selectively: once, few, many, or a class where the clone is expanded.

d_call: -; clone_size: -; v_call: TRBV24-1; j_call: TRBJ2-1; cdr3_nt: TGTGCCACCAGTGATTTGATTCGAGATGAGCAGTTCTTC; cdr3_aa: CATSDLIRDEQFF
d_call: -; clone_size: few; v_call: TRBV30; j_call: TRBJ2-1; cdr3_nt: TGTGCCTGGACAGGGGATAGGGGGACCAATGAGCAGTTCTTC; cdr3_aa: CAWTGDRGTNEQFF
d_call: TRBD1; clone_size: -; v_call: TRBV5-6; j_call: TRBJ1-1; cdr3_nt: TGTGCCAGCAGCTACGCGCTAGGACAGGTTGCCCCTGAAGCTTTCTTT; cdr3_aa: CASSYALGQVAPEAFF
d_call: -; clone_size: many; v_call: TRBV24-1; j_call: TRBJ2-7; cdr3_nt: TGTGCCACCAGTGATAGGATGGACGAGCAGTACTTC; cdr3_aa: CATSDRMDEQYF
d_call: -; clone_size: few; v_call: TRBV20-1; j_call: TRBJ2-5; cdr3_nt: TGCAGTGCTAGCCACCTAACCGGGACTGGAGAGACCCAGTACTTC; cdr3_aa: CSASHLTGTGETQYF
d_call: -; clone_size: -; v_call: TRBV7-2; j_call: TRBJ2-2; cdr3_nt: TGTGCCAGCAGCTCTCAGGGAATTAGCACCGGGGAGCTGTTTTTT; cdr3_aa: CASSSQGISTGELFF
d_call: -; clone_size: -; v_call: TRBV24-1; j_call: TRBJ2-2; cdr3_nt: TGTGCCACCAGTGACCTAATGGGCCTCGACACCGGGGAGCTGTTTTTT; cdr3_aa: CATSDLMGLDTGELFF
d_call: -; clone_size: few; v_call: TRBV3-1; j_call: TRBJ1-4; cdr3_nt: TGTGCCAGCAGCCAAGATATAGGACAGCTAAATGAAAAACTGTTTTTT; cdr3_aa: CASSQDIGQLNEKLFF
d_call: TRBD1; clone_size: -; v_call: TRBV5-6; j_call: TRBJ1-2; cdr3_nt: TGTGCCAGCAGCTTGGTGGGACAGGGGGCGGATGGCTACACCTTC; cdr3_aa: CASSLVGQGADGYTF
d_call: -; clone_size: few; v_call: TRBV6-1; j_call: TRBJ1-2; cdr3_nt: TGTGCCAGCAGTCCCGAGGGGGGGATCTATGGCTACACCTTC; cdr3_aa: CASSPEGGIYGYTF
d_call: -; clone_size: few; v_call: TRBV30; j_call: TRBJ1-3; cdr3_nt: TGTGCCTGGAGTGTCGGTGGAGAAAACACCATATATTTT; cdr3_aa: CAWSVGGENTIYF
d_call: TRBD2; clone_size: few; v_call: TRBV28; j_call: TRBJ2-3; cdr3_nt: TGTGCCAGCAGTATTGGACTAGCGGGAGCCGGTGATACGCAGTATTTT; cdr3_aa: CASSIGLAGAGDTQYF
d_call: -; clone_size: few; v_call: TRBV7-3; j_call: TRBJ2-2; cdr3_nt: TGTGCCAGCAGCCCTCTCCGGGGGGCCTCCACCGGGGAGCTGTTTTTT; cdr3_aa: CASSPLRGASTGELFF
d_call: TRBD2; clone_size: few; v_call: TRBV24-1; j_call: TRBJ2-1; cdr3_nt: TGTGCCATTACCTTTAGCGGGAGGGGGTCCTACAATGAGCAGTTCTTC; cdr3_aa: CAITFSGRGSYNEQFF
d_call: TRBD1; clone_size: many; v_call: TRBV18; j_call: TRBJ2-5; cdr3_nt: TGTGCCAGCTCACCAGGCGGACAGGTGCAAGAGTCCCAGTACTTC; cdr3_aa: CASSPGGQVQESQYF
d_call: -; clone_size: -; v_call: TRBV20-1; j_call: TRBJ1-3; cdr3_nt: TGCAGTGCTAGAGATCGAGGAGGAAACACCATATATTTT; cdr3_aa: CSARDRGGNTIYF
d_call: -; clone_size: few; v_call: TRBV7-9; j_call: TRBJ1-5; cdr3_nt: TGTGCCAGCGCAGGCCCCGCCAATCAGCCCCAGCATTTT; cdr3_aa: CASAGPANQPQHF
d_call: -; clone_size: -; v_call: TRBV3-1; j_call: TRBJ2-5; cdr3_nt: TGTGCCAGCAGCCAAGGTATCAGCGGGCTAGGACAGGAGACCCAGTACTTC; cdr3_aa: CASSQGISGLGQETQYF
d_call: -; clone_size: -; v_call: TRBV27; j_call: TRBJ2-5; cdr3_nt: TGTGCCAGCAGTTTATTTGGCACAAGAGAAGAGACCCAGTACTTC; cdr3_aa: CASSLFGTREETQYF
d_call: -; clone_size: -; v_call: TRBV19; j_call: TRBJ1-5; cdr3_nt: TGTGCCAGTAGTATAGGGCATTTCAGCAATCAGCCCCAGCATTTT; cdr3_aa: CASSIGHFSNQPQHF
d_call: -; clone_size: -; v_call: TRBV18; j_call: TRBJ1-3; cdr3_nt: TGTGCCAGCTCACCACCTCAGGGCCTTAGCTCTGGAAACACCATATATTTT; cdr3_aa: CASSPPQGLSSGNTIYF
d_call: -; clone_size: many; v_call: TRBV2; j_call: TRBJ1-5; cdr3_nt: TGTGCCAGCAGTTCGCGGACAGCCTATAGCAATCAGCCCCAGCATTTT; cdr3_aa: CASSSRTAYSNQPQHF
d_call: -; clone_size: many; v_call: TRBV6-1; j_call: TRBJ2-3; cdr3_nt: TGTGCCAGCAGTTCTACCCAACTGACAGTGACAGATACGCAGTATTTT; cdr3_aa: CASSSTQLTVTDTQYF
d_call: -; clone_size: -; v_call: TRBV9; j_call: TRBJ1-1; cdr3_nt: TGTGCCAGCAGCGGGGGACCGCAGTTCGCCGACGCTTTCTTT; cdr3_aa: CASSGGPQFADAFF
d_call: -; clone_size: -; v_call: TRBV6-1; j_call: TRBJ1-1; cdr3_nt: TGTGCCAGCATCAGACAGGTAACTGAAGCTTTCTTT; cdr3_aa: CASIRQVTEAFF
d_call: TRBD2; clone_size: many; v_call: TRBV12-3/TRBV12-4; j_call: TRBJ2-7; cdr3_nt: TGTGCCAGCAGTGCTAGCGGGGGCCACGAGCAGTACTTC; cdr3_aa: CASSASGGHEQYF
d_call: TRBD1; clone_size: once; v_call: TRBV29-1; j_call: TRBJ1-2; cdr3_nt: TGCAGCGTGGGGGATCTCCTACAGGGGGCCATCTATGGCTACACCTTC; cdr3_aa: CSVGDLLQGAIYGYTF
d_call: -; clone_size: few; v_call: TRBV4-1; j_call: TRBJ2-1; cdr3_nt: TGCGCCAGCAGCCATTTCACAGGGAAGAATGAGCAGTTCTTC; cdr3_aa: CASSHFTGKNEQFF
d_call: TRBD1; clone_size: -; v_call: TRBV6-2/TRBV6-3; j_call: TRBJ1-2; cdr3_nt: TGTGCCAGCAGTTCCGAGGGACAGGGATCCTTTGTCTATGGCTACACCTTC; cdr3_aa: CASSSEGQGSFVYGYTF
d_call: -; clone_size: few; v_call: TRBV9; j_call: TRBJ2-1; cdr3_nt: TGTGCCAGCAGCGTCGGACTCAATGAGCAGTTCTTC; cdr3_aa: CASSVGLNEQFF
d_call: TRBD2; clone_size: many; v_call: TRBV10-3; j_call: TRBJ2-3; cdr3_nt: TGTGCCACCTCACTGACTAGCGGGGGTTCAGATACGCAGTATTTT; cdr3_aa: CATSLTSGGSDTQYF
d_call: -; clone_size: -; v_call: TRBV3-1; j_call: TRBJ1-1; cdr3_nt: TGTGCCAGCAGCCAAGCTGGGGTCACTGAAGCTTTCTTT; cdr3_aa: CASSQAGVTEAFF
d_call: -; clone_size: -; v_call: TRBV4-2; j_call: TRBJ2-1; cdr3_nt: TGTGCCAGCAGCCAAGGGTGGAGTTCGGAGCAGTTCTTC; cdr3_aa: CASSQGWSSEQFF
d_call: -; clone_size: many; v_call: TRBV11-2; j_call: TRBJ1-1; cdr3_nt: TGTGCCAGCAGCTTAGAAGGCGGGAGCACTGAAGCTTTCTTT; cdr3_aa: CASSLEGGSTEAFF
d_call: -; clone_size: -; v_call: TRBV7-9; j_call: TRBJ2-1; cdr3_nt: TGTGCCAGCAGCTCCGATCGGTGGCGGGGGCCCAACAATGAGCAGTTCTTC; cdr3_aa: CASSSDRWRGPNNEQFF
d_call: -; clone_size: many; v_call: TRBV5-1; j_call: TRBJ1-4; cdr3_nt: TGCGCCAGCAGCTGGACGGAGCCAACTAATGAAAAACTGTTTTTT; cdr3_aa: CASSWTEPTNEKLFF
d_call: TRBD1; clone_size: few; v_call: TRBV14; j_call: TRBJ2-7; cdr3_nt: TGTGCCAGCAGCCACTTACCGGGACAGTCCGCCTCCTACGAGCAGTACTTC; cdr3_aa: CASSHLPGQSASYEQYF
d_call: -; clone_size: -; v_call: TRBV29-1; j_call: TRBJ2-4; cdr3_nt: TGCAGCGTTGAGTGGCGGACGGAGGCGGGGATTCAGTACTTC; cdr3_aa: CSVEWRTEAGIQYF
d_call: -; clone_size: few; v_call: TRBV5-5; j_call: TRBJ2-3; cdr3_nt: TGTGCCAGCAGCGTAGGTTTCTTCGATACGCAGTATTTT; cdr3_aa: CASSVGFFDTQYF
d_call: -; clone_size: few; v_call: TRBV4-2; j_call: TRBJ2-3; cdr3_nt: TGTGCCAGCAGCCAAGGTACGGCGGATACGCAGTATTTT; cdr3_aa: CASSQGTADTQYF
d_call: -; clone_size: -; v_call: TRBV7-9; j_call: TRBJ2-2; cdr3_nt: TGTGCCAGCACGTCCCGGGGGCAAAGAACCGGGGAGCTGTTTTTT; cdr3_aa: CASTSRGQRTGELFF
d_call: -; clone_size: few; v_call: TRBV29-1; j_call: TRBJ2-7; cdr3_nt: TGCAGCGTTTCAGGGATAGGCTACGAGCAGTACTTC; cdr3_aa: CSVSGIGYEQYF
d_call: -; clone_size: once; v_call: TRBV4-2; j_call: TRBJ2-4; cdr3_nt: TGTGCCAGCAGGTTTATTGGGGGCCTCAAAAACATTCAGTACTTC; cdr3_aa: CASRFIGGLKNIQYF
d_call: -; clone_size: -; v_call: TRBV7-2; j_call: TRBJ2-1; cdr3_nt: TGTGCCAGCAGCGCGAGTAGTGGTTACAATGAGCAGTTCTTC; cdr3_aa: CASSASSGYNEQFF
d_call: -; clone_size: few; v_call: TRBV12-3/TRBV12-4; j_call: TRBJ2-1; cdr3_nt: TGTGCCAGCAGTTTTCGTGACAGAGACAATGAGCAGTTCTTC; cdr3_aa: CASSFRDRDNEQFF
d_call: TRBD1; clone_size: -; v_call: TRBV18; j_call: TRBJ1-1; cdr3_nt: TGTGCCAGCTCACCAAGTCCCGGGACAGGATTGAACACTGAAGCTTTCTTT; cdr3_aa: CASSPSPGTGLNTEAFF
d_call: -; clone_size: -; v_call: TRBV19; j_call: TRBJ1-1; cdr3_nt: TGTGCCAGTAGTATAGTAGCGGGGGGGGACACTGAAGCTTTCTTT; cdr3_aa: CASSIVAGGDTEAFF
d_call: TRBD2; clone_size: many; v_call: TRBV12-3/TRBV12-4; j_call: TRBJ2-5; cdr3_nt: TGTGCCAGCAGCCTCTCCTCCGGGGAAGACCTAGCGGGGACCCACCAAGAGACCCAGTACTTC; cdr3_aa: CASSLSSGEDLAGTHQETQYF
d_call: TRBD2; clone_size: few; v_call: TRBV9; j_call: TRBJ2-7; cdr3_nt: TGTGCCAGCAGCGTAGAATCGCGGGGGGCTGGCGAGCAGTACTTC; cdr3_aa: CASSVESRGAGEQYF
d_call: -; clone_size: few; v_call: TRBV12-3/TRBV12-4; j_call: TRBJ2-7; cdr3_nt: TGTGCCAGCAGTCCCTCGGCAGCCTACGAGCAGTACTTC; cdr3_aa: CASSPSAAYEQYF
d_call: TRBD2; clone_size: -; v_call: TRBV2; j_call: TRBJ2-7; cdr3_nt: TGTGCCAGCAGTGAGAGGGCTAGCGGTTACGAGCAGTACTTC; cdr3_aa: CASSERASGYEQYF